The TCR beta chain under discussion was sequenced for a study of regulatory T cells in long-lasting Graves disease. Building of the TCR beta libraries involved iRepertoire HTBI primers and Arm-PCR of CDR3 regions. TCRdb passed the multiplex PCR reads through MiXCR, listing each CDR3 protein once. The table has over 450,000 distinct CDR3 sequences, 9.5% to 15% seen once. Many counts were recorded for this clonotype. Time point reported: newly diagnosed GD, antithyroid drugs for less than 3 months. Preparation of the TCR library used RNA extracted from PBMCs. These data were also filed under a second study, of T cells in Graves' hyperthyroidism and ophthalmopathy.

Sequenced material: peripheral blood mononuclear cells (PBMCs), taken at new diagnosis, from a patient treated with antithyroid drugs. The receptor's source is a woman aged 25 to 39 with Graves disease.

The CDR3 region is CAWSPDRGNSPLHF. The DNA for the CDR3 is TGTGCCTGGAGTCCTGACAGGGGAAATTCACCCCTCCACTTT. V is TRBV30 and J is TRBJ1-6, with 8 positions matching TRBD1. The germline V gene has CDR1 GTSNPN and CDR2 SVGIG (reference sequence). V lost 2 bases to trimming and J lost 7 bases; unmatched junction nucleotides: 4. The CDR3 runs to 14 residues.